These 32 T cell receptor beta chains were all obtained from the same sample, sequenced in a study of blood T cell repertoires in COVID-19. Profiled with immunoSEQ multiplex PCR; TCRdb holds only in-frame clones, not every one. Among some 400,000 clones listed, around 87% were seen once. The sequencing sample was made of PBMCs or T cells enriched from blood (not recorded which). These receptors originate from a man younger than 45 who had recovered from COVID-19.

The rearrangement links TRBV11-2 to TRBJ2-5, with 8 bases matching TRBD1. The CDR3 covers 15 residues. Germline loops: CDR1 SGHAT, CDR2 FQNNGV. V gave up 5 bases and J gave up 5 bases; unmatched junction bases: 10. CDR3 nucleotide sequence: TGTGCCAGCAGCACTCAGGGGGCAGGGAGCGAGACCCAGTACTTC. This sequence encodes CASSTQGAGSETQYF.

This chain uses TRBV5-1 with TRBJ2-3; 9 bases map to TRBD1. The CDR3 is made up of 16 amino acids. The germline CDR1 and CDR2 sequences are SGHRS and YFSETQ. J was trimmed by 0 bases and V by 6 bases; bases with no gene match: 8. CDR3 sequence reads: CASTNGQGLSTDTQYF. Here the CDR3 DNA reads TGCGCCAGCACTAATGGACAGGGGCTTAGCACAGATACGCAGTATTTT. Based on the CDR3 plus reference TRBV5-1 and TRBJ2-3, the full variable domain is KAGVTQTPRYLIKTRGQQVTLSCSPISGHRSVSWYQQTPGQGLQFLFEYFSETQRNKGNFPGRFSGRQFSNSRSEMNVSTLELGDSALYLCASTNGQGLSTDTQYFGPGTRLTVL.

CDR3 protein: CASSLLTMNTEAFF. The CDR3 DNA reads TGTGCCAGCAGCTTGTTGACAATGAACACTGAAGCTTTCTTT. The rearrangement links TRBV5-5 to TRBJ1-1; D call uncertain. V was pared by 1 base and J by 0 bases, with 7 bases between. The CDR3 is 14 amino acids. The germline gives CDR1 SGHKS, CDR2 YYEKEE (reference sequence).

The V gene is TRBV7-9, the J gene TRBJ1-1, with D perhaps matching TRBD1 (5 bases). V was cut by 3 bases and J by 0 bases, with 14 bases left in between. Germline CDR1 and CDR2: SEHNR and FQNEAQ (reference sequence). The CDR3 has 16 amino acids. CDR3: CASSFFRDSMNTEAFF. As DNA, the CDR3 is TGTGCCAGCAGCTTTTTTCGCGACAGTATGAACACTGAAGCTTTCTTT.

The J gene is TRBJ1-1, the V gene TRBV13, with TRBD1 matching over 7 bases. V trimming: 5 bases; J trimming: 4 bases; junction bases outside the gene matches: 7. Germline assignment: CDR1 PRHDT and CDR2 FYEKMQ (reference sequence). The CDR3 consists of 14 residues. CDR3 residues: CASSGDSLGTEAFF. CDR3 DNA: TGTGCCAGCAGCGGGGACAGTTTGGGCACTGAAGCTTTCTTT.

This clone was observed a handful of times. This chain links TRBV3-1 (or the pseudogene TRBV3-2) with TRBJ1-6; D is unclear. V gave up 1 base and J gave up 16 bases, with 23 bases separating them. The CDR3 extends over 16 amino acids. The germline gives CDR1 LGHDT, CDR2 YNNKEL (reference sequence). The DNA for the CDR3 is TGTGCCAGCAGCCAAGTTAGCGTCAGCCTCACTGGGTTTCTCCACTTT. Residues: CASSQVSVSLTGFLHF.

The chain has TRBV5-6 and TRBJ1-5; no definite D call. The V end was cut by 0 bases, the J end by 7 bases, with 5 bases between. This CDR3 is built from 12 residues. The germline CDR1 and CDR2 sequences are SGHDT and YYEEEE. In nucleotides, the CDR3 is TGTGCCAGCAGCTTGGGGAGCCAGCCCCAGCATTTT. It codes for CASSLGSQPQHF.

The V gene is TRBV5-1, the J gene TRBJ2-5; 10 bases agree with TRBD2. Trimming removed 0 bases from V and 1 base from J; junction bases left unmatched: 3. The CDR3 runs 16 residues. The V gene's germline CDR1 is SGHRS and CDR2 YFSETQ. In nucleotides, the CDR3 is TGCGCCAGCAGCTTGGTCCTAGCGGGGGCCCAAGAGACCCAGTACTTC. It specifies CASSLVLAGAQETQYF.

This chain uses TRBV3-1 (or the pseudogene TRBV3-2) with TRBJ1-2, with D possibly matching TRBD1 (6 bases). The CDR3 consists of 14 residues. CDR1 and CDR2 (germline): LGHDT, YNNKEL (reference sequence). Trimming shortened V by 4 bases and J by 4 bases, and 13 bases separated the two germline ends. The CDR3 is CASSRGGVAYGYTF. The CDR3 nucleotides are TGTGCCAGCAGCCGAGGGGGGGTTGCCTATGGCTACACCTTC.

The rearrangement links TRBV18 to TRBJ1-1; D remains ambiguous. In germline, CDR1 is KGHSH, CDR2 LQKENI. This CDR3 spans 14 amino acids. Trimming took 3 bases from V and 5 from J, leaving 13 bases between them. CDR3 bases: TGTGCCAGCTCACCTGCGGGAGGATGGACTGAAGCTTTCTTT. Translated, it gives CASSPAGGWTEAFF.

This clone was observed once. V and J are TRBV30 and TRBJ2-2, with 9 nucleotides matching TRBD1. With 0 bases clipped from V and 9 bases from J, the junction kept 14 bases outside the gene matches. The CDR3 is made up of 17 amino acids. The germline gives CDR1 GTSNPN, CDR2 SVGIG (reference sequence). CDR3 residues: CAWSVRPGQGVYRELFF. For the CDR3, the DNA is TGTGCCTGGAGTGTACGACCGGGACAGGGTGTTTACCGGGAGCTGTTTTTT.

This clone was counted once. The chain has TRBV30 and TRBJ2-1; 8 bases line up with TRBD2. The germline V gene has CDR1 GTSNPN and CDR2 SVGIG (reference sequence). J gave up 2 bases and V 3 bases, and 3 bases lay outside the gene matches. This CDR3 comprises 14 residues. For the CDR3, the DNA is TGTGCCTGGAGGCCGCGGGGGGCCTACAATGAGCAGTTCTTC. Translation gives CAWRPRGAYNEQFF.

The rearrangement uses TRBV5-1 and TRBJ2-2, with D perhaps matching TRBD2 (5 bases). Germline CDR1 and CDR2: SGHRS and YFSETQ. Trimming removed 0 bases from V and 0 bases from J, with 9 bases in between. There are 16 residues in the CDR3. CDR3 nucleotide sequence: TGCGCCAGCAGCTTGGATGGGAGCTCGAACACCGGGGAGCTGTTTTTT. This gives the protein CASSLDGSSNTGELFF. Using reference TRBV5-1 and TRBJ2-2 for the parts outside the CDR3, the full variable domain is KAGVTQTPRYLIKTRGQQVTLSCSPISGHRSVSWYQQTPGQGLQFLFEYFSETQRNKGNFPGRFSGRQFSNSRSEMNVSTLELGDSALYLCASSLDGSSNTGELFFGEGSRLTVL.

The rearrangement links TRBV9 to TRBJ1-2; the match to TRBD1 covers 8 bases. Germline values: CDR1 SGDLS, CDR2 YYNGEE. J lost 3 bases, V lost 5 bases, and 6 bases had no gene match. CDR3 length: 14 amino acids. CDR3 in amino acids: CASRPGGVDYGYTF. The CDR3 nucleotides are TGTGCCAGCAGGCCAGGGGGCGTGGACTATGGCTACACCTTC.

The CDR3 sequence: CASSAHQGNPFSYEQYF. The CDR3 DNA reads as TGTGCCAGCAGCGCTCACCAGGGAAATCCTTTCTCCTACGAGCAGTACTTC. J is TRBJ2-7 and V is TRBV7-9; TRBD1 might be the D (5 bases). The germline V and J ends were trimmed by 5 bases and 0 bases, with 20 bases remaining between them. The V gene's germline CDR1 is SEHNR and CDR2 FQNEAQ (reference sequence). The CDR3 consists of 17 residues.

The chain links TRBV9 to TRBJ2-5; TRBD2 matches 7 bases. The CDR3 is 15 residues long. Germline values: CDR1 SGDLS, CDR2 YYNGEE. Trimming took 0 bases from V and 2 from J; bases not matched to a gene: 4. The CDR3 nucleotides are TGTGCCAGCAGCGTAGTTAACGGGGGGCAAGAGACCCAGTACTTC. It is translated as CASSVVNGGQETQYF.

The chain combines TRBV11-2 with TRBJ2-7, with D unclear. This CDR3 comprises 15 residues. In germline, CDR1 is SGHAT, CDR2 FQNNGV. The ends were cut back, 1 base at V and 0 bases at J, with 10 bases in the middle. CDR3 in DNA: TGTGCCAGCAGCTTAGGCGCCGTTTTCTCCTACGAGCAGTACTTC. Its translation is CASSLGAVFSYEQYF. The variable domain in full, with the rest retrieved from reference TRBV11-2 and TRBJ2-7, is EAGVAQSPRYKIIEKRQSVAFWCNPISGHATLYWYQQILGQGPKLLIQFQNNGVVDDSQLPKDRFSAERLKGVDSTLKIQPAKLEDSAVYLCASSLGAVFSYEQYFGPGTRLTVT.

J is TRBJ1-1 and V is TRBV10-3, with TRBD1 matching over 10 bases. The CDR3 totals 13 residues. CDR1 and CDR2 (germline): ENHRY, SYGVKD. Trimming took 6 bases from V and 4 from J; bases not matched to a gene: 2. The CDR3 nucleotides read TGTGCCATCAGGGGGGACAGGGGCACTGAAGCTTTCTTT. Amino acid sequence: CAIRGDRGTEAFF.

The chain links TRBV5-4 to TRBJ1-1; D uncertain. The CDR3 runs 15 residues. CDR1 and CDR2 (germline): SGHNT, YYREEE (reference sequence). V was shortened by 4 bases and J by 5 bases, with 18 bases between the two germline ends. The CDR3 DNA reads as TGTGCCAGCAGCCGAAGTCAGGCAGCCGAGACTGAAGCTTTCTTT. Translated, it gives CASSRSQAAETEAFF. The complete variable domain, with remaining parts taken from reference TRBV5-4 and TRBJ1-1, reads ETGVTQSPTHLIKTRGQQVTLRCSSQSGHNTVSWYQQALGQGPQFIFQYYREEENGRGNFPPRFSGLQFPNYSSELNVNALELDDSALYLCASSRSQAAETEAFFGQGTRLTVV.

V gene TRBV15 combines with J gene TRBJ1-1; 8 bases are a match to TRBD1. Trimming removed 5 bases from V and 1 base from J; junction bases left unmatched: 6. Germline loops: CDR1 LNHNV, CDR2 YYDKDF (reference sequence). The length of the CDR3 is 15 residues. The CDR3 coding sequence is TGTGCCACCAGCTTCCGGACAGGGTGGAACACTGAAGCTTTCTTT. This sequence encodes CATSFRTGWNTEAFF.

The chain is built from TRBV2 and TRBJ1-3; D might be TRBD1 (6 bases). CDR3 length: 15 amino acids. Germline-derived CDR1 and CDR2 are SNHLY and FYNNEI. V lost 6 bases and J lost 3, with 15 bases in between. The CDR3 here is CASSLQGDGGNTIYF. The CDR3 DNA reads TGTGCCAGCAGCCTACAGGGTGACGGTGGAAACACCATATATTTT.

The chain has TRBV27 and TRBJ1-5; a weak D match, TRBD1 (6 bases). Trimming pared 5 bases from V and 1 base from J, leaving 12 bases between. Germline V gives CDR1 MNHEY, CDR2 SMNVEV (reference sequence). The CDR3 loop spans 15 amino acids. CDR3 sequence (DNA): TGTGCCAGCAGTCCCGAAGACAGGAGCAATCAGCCCCAGCATTTT. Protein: CASSPEDRSNQPQHF.

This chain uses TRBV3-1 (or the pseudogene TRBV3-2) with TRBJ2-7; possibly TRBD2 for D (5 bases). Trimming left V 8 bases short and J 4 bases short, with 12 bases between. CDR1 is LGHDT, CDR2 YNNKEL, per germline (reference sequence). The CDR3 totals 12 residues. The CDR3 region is CASAGIAYEQYF. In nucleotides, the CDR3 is TGTGCCAGCGCGGGTATCGCGTACGAGCAGTACTTC.

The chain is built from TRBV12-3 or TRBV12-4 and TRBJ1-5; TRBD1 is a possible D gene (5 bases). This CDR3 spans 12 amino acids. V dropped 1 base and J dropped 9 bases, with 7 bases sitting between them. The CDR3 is CASSLVGGPQHF. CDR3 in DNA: TGTGCCAGCAGTTTAGTGGGGGGGCCCCAGCATTTT.

Here the CDR3 reads CASSPGWTGWTQYF. As DNA, the CDR3 is TGTGCCAGCAGCCCGGGCTGGACGGGGTGGACCCAGTACTTC. The chain combines TRBV5-5 with TRBJ2-5; D possibly corresponds to TRBD2 (5 bases). The CDR3 contains 14 residues. V lost 4 bases, J lost 7 bases, and 17 bases lay in between. Germline CDR1 SGHKS, CDR2 YYEKEE (reference sequence).

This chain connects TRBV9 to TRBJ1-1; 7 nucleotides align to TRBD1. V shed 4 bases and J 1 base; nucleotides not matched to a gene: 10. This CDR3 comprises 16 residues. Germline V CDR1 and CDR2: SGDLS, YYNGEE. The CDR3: CASSRTGGQKNTEAFF. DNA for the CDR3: TGTGCCAGCAGCCGGACCGGGGGACAGAAGAACACTGAAGCTTTCTTT.

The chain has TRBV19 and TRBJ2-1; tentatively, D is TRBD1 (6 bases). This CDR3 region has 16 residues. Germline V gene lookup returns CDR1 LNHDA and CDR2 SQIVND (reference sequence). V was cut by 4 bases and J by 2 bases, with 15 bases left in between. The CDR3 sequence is CASSRTGHSTYNEQFF. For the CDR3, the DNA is TGTGCCAGTAGTAGAACGGGACACTCGACCTACAATGAGCAGTTCTTC.

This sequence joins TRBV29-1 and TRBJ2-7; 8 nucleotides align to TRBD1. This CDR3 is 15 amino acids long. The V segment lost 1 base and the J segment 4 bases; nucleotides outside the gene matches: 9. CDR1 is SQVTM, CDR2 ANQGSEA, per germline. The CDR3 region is CSVEVPGGAEYEQYF. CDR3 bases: TGCAGCGTTGAAGTTCCAGGGGGCGCGGAGTACGAGCAGTACTTC.

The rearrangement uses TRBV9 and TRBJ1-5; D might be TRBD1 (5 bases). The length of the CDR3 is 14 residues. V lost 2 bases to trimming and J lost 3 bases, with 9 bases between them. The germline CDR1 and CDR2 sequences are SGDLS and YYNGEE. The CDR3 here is CASSVGGNNQPQHF. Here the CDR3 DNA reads TGTGCCAGCAGCGTCGGGGGGAACAATCAGCCCCAGCATTTT.

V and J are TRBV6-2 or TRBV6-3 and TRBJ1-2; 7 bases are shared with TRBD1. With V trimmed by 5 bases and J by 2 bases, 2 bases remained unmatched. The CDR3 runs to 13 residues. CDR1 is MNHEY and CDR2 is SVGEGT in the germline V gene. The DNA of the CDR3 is TGTGCCAGCAGTCCGGGACAGAACTATGGCTACACCTTC. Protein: CASSPGQNYGYTF.

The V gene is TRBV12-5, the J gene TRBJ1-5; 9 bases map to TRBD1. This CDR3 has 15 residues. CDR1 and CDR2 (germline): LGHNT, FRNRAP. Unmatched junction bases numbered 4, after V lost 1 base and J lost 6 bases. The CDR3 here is CASGLGGQGSQPQHF. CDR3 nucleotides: TGTGCTAGTGGTTTGGGGGGACAGGGAAGTCAGCCCCAGCATTTT.

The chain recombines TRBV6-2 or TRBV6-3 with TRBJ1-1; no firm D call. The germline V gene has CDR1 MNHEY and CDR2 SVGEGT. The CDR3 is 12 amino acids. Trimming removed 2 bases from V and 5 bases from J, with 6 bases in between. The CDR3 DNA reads TGTGCCAGCAGTTACCCTAAGACTGAAGCTTTCTTT. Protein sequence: CASSYPKTEAFF.